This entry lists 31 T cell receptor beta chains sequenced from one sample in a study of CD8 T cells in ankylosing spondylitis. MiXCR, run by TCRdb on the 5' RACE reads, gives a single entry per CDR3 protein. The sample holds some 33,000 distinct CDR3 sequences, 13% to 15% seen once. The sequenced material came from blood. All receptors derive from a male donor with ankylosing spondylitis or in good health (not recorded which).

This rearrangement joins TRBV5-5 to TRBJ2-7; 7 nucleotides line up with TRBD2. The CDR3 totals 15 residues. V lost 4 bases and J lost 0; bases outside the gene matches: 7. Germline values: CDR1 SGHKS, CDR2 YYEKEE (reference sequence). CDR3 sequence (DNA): TGTGCCAGCAGCCGGACGGGAGGAAGCTCCTACGAGCAGTACGTC. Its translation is CASSRTGGSSYEQYV.

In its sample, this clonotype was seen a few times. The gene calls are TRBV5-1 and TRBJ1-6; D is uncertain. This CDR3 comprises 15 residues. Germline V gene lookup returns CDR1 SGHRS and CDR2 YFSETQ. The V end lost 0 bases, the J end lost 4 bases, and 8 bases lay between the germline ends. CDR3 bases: TGCGCCAGCAGCTTGGTGCCGGAATATAATTCACCCCTCCACTTT. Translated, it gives CASSLVPEYNSPLHF. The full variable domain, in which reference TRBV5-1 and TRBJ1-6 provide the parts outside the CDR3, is KAGVTQTPRYLIKTRGQQVTLSCSPISGHRSVSWYQQTPGQGLQFLFEYFSETQRNKGNFPGRFSGRQFSNSRSEMNVSTLELGDSALYLCASSLVPEYNSPLHFGNGTRLTVT.

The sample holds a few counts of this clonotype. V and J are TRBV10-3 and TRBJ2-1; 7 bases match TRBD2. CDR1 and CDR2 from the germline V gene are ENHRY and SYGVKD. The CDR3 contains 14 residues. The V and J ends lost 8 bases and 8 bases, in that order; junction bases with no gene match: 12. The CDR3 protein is CAIGREATQDEQFF. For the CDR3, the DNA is TGTGCCATCGGTCGGGAGGCCACGCAGGATGAGCAGTTCTTC.

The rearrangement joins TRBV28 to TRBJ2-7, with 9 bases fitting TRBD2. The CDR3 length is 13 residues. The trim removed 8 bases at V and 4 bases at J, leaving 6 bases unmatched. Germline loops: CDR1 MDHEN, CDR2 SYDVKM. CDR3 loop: CASHSGSGYEQYF. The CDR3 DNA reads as TGTGCCAGCCATAGCGGGAGCGGTTACGAGCAGTACTTC.

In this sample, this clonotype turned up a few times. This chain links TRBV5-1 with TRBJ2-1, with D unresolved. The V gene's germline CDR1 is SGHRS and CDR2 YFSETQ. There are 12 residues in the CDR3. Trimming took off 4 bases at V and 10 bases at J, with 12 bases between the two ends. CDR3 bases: TGCGCCAGCAGCCCCCCTGGCAAGGAGCAGTTCTTC. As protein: CASSPPGKEQFF. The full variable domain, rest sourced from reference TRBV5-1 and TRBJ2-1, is KAGVTQTPRYLIKTRGQQVTLSCSPISGHRSVSWYQQTPGQGLQFLFEYFSETQRNKGNFPGRFSGRQFSNSRSEMNVSTLELGDSALYLCASSPPGKEQFFGPGTRLTVL.

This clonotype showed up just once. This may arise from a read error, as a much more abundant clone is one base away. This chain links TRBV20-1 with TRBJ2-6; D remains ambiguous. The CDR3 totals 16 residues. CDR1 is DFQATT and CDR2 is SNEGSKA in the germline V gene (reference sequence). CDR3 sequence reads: CSARRGGISGTNVLTF. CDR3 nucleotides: TGCAGTGCTAGGCGAGGTGGAATCTCTGGGACCAACGTCCTGACTTTC.

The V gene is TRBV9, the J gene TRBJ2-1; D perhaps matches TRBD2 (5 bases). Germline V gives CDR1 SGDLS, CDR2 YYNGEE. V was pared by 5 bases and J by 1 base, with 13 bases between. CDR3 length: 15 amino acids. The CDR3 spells CASSQGLGSYNEQFF. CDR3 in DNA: TGTGCCAGCAGTCAAGGACTGGGGTCCTACAATGAGCAGTTCTTC.

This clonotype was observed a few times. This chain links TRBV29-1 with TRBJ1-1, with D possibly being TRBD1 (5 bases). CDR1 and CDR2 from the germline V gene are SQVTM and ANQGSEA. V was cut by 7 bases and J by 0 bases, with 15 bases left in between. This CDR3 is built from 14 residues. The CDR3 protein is CSAHGDVVNTEAFF. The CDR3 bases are TGCAGCGCCCATGGGGACGTCGTGAACACTGAAGCTTTCTTT.

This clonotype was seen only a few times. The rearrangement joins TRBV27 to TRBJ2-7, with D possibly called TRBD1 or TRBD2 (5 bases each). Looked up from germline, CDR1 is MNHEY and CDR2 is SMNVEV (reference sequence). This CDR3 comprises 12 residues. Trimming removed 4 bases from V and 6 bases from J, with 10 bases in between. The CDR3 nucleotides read TGTGCCAGCAGTTCACTAGGGGTCGAGCAGTACTTC. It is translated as CASSSLGVEQYF.

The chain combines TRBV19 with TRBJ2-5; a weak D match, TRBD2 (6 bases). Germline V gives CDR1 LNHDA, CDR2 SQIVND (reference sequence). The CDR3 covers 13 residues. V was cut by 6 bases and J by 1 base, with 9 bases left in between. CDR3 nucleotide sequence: TGTGCCAGTAGCCCTAGCGCCCAAGAGACCCAGTACTTC. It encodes CASSPSAQETQYF.

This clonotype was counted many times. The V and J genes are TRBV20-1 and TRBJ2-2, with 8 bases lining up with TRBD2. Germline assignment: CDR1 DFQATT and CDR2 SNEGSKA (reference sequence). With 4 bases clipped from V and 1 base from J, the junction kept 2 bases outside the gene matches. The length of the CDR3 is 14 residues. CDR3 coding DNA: TGCAGTGCTAAGCGGGGGAGGAACACCGGGGAGCTGTTTTTT. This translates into CSAKRGRNTGELFF.

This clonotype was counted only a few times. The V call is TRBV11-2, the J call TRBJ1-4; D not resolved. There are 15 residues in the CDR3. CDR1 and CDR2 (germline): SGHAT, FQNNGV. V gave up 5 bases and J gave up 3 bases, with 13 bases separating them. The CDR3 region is CASSDPAAANEKLFF. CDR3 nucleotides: TGTGCCAGCAGCGACCCGGCCGCGGCTAATGAAAAACTGTTTTTT.

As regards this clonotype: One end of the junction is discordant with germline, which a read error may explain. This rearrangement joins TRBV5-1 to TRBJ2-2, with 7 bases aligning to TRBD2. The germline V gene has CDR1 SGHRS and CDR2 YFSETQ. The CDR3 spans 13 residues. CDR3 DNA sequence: TGCGCCAGCGGCTTGGCGGGAGCCGGGGAGCTGTTTTTT. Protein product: CASGLAGAGELFF.

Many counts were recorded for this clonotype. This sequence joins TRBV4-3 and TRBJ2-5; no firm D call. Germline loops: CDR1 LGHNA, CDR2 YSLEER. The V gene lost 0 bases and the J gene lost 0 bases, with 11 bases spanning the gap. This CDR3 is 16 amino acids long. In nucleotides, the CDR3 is TGCGCCAGCAGCCAAGATACCGGCGGTCACCAAGAGACCCAGTACTTC. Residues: CASSQDTGGHQETQYF.

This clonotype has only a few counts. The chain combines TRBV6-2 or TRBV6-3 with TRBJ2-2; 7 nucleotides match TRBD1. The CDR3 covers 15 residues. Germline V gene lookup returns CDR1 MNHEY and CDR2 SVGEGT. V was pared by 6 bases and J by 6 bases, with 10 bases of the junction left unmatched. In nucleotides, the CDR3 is TGTGCCAGCAGACCGGGACAGACCTCATCCGGGGAGCTGTTTTTT. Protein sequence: CASRPGQTSSGELFF.

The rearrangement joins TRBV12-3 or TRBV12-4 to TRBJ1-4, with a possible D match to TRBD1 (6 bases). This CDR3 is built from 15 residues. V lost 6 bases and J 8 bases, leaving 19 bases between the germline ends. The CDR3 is CASSPPGQKGEKLFF. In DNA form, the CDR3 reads TGTGCCAGCAGCCCACCGGGACAAAAGGGGGAAAAACTGTTTTTT.

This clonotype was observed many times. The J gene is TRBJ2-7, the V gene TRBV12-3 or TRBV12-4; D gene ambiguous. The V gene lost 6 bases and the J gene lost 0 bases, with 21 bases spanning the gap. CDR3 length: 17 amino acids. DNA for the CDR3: TGTGCCAGCAGAACTACGACGGCTCGTGAGGACTCCTACGAGCAGTACGTC. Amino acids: CASRTTTAREDSYEQYV.

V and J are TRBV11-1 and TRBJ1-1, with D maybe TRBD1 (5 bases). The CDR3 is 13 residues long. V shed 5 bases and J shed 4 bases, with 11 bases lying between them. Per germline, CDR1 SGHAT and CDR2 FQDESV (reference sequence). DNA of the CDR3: TGTGCCAGCAGCCATAGGAGGGGCACTGAAGCTTTCTTT. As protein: CASSHRRGTEAFF.

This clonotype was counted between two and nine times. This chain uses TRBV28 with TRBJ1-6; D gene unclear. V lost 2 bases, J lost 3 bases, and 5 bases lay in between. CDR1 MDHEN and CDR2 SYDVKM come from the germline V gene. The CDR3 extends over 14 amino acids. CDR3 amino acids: CASSLQIYNSPLHF. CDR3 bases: TGTGCCAGCAGTTTACAGATCTATAATTCACCCCTCCACTTT.

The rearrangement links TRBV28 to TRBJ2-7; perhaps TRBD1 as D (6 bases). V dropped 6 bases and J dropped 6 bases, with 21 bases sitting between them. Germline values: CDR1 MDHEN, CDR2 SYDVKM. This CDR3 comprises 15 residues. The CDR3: CASSPTGWEISEQYF. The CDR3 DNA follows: TGTGCCAGCAGCCCTACAGGGTGGGAAATATCCGAGCAGTACTTC.

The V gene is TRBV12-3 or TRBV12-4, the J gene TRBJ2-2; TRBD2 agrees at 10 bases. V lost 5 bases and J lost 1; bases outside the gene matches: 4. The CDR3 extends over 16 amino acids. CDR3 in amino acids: CASSHVAGGNTGELFF. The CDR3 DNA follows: TGTGCCAGCAGTCACGTAGCGGGGGGGAACACCGGGGAGCTGTTTTTT.

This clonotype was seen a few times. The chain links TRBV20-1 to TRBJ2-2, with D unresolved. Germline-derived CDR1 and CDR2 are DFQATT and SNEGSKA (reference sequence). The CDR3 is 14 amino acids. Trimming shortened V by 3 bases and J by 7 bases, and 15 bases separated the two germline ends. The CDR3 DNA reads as TGCAGTGCTAGGCCTCAAAGGGTAGGCGGGGAGCTGTTTTTT. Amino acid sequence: CSARPQRVGGELFF.

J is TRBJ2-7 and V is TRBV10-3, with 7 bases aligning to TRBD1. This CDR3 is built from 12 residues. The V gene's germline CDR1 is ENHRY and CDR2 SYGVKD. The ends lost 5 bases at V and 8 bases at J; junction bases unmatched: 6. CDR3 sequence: CAISSDRAQQYV. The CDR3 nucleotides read TGTGCCATCAGTTCAGACAGGGCTCAGCAGTACGTC.

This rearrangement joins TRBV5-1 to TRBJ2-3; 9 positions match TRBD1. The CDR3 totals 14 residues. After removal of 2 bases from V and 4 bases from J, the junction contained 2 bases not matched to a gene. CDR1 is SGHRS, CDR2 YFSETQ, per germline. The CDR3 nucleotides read TGCGCCAGCAGCTTCGGACAGGGGTCAGATACGCAGTATTTT. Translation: CASSFGQGSDTQYF.

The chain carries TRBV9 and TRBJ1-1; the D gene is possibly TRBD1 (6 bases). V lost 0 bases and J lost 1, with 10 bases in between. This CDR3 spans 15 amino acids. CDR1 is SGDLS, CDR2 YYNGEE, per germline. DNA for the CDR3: TGTGCCAGCAGCGTAGATTCCAGGGGGAACACTGAAGCTTTCTTT. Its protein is CASSVDSRGNTEAFF.

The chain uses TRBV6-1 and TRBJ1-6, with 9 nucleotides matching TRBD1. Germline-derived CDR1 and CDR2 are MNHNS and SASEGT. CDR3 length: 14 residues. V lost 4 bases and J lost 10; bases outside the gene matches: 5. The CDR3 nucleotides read TGTGCCAGCAGTGGAATGGACAGGGGCTCACCCCTCCACTTT. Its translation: CASSGMDRGSPLHF.

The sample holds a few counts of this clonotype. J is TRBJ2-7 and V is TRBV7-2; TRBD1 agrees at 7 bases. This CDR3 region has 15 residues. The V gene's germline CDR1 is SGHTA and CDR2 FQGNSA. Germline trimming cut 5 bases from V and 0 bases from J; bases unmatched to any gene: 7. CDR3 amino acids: CASSRQGRLSYEQYF. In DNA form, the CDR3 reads TGTGCCAGCAGCCGACAGGGACGGCTCTCCTACGAGCAGTACTTC.

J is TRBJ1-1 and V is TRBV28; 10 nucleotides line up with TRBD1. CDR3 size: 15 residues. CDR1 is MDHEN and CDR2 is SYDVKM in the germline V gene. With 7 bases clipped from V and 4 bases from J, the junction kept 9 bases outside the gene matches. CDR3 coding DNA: TGTGCCAGCACTCCCAGGGGACAGGGGAGCACTGAAGCTTTCTTT. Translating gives CASTPRGQGSTEAFF.

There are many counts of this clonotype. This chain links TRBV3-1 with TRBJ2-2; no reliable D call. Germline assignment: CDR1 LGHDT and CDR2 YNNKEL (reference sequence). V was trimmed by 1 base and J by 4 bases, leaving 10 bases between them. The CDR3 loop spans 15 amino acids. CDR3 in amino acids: CASSQGANPTGELFF. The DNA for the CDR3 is TGTGCCAGCAGCCAAGGGGCGAACCCCACCGGGGAGCTGTTTTTT.

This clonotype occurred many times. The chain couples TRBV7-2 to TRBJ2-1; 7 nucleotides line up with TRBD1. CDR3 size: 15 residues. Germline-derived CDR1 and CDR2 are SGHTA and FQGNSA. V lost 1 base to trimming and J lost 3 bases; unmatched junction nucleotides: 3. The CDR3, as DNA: TGTGCCAGCAGCTTAGGGGGACAGATCTACAATGAGCAGTTCTTC. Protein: CASSLGGQIYNEQFF.

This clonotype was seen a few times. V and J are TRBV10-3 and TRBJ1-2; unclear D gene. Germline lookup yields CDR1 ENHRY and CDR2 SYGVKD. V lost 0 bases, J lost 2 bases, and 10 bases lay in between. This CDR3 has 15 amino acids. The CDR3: CAISESGGVNYGYTF. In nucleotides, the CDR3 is TGTGCCATCAGTGAGTCGGGAGGTGTCAACTATGGCTACACCTTC.